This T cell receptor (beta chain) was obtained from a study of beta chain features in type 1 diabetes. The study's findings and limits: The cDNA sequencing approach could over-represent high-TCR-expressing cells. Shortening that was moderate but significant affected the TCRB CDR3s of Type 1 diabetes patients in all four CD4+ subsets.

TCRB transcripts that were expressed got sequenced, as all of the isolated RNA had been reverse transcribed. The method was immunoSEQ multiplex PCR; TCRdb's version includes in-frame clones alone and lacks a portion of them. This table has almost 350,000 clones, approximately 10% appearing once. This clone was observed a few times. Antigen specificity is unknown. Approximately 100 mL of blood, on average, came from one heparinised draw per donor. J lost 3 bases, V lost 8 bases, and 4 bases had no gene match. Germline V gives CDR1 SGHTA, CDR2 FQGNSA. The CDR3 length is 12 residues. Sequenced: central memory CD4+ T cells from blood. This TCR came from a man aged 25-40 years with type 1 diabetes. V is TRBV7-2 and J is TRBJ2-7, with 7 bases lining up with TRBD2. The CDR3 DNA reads TGTGCCAGCGGGGACTACTACTACGAGCAGTACTTC. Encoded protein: CASGDYYYEQYF.